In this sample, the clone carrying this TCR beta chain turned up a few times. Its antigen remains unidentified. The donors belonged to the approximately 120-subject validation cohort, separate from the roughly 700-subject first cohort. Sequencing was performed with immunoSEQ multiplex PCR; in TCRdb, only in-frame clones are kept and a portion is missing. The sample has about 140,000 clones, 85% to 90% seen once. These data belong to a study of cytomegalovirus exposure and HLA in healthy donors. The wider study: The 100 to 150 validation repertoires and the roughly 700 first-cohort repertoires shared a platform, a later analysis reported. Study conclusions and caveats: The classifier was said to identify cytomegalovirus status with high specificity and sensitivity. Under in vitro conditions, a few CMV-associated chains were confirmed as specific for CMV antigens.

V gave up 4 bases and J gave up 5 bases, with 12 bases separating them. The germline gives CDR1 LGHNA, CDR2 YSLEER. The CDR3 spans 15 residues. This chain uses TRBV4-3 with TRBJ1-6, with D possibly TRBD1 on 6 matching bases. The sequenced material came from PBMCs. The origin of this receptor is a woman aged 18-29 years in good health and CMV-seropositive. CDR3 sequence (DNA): TGCGCCAGCAGCCCGGACAGCGCCGATAATTCACCCCTCCACTTT. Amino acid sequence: CASSPDSADNSPLHF.